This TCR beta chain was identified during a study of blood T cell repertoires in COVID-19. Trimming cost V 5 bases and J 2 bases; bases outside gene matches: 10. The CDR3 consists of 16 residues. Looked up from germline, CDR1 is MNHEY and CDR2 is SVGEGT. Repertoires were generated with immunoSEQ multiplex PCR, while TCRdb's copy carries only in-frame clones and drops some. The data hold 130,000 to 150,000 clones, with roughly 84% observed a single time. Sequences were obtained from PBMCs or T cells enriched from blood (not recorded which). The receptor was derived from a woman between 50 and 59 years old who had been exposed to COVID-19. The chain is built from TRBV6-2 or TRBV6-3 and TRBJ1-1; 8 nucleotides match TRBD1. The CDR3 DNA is TGTGCCAGCAGTAGGACAGGGAATGGAGGTAACACTGAAGCTTTCTTT. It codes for CASSRTGNGGNTEAFF.